This T cell receptor beta chain was sequenced in a study of blood T cell repertoires in COVID-19. Study summary: Italy, Spain and the United States were the sources of the convalescent and acute COVID-19 samples. Sources were T cells, B-cell-depleted T cells, or PBMCs; the material itself was cDNA or gDNA.

In the original processing: The authors estimated nucleated cell counts from reference gene primer amplification. Assay: immunoSEQ multiplex PCR; the TCRdb copy retains only in-frame clones and omits some. The D gene and trimming were derived from the DNA, and the V and J assignments and clone size from that table. The data show under 300,000 clones, roughly 80% seen once. Germline V lookup: CDR1 ENHRY, CDR2 SYGVKD. V lost 3 bases, J lost 4 bases, and 15 bases lay in between. The CDR3 has 15 amino acids. V gene TRBV10-3 combines with J gene TRBJ1-2; no reliable D call. The sample taken for sequencing was peripheral blood. The sequence derives from a young woman with acute or convalescent COVID-19. CDR3 sequence reads: CAISDGGRGSYGYTF. As DNA, the CDR3 is TGTGCCATCAGTGATGGCGGGCGGGGATCCTATGGCTACACCTTC.